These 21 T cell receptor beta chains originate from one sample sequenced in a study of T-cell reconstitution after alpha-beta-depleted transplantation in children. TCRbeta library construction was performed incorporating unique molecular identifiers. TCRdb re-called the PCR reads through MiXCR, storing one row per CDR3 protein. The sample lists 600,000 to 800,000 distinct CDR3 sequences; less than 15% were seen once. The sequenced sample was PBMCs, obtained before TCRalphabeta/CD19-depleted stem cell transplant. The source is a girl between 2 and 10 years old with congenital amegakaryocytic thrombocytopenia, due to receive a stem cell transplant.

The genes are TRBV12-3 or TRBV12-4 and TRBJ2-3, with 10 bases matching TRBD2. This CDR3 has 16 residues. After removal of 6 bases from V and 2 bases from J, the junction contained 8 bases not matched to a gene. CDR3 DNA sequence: TGTGCCAGCAGCCTAGGGACTAGCGTGCTCACAGATACGCAGTATTTT. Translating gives CASSLGTSVLTDTQYF.

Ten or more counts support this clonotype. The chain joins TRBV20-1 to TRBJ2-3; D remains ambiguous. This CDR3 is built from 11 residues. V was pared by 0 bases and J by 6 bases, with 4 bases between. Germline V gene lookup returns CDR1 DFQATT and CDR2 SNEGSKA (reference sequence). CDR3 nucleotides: TGCAGTGCTAGAGATCTTGATACGCAGTATTTT. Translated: CSARDLDTQYF.

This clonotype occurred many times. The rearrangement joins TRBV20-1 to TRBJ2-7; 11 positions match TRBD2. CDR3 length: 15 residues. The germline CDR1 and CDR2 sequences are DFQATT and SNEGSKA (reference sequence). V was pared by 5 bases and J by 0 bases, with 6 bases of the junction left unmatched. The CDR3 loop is CSADDTSGSSYEQYF. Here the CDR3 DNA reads TGCAGTGCTGATGATACTAGCGGGAGCTCCTACGAGCAGTACTTC.

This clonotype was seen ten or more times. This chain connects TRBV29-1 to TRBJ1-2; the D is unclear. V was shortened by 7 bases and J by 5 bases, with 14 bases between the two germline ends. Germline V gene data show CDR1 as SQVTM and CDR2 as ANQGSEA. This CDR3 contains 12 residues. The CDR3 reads CSGNTVEYGYTF. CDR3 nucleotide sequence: TGCAGCGGCAACACCGTAGAATATGGCTACACCTTC.

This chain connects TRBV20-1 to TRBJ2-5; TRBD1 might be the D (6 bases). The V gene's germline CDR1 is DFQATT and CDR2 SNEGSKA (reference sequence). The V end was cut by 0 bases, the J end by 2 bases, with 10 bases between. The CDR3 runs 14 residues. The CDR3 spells CSARDFTGQETQYF. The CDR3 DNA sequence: TGCAGTGCTAGAGATTTTACAGGGCAAGAGACCCAGTACTTC.

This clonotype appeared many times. CDR3 sequence (DNA): TGCGCCAGCAGCTTGGGACTAGCGGGAGGGCCAGATACGCAGTATTTT. Its protein product is CASSLGLAGGPDTQYF. This chain links TRBV5-1 with TRBJ2-3; 14 nucleotides align to TRBD2. The CDR3 consists of 16 residues. The V segment lost 0 bases and the J segment 4 bases; nucleotides outside the gene matches: 1. Germline V gene sequence: CDR1 SGHRS, CDR2 YFSETQ.

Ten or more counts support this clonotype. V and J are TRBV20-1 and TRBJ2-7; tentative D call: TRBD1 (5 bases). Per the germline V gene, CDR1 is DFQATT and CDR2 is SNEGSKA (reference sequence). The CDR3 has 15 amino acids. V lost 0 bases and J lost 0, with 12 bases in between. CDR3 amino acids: CSARDRQGPSYEQYF. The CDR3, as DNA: TGCAGTGCTAGAGATCGTCAGGGTCCCTCCTACGAGCAGTACTTC.

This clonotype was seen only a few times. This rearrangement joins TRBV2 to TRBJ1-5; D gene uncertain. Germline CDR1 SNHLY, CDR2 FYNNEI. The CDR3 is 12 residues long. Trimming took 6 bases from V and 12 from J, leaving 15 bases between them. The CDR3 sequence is CASRGESGNQHF. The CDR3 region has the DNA TGTGCCAGCAGGGGCGAATCCGGGAACCAGCATTTT. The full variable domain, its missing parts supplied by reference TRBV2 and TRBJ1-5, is EPEVTQTPSHQVTQMGQEVILRCVPISNHLYFYWYRQILGQKVEFLVSFYNNEISEKSEIFDDQFSVERPDGSNFTLKIRSTKLEDSAMYFCASRGESGNQHFGDGTRLSIL.

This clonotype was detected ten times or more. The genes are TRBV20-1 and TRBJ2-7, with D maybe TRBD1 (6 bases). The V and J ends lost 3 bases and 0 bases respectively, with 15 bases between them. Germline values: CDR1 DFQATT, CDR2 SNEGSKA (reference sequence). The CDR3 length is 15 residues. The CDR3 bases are TGCAGTGCTAGTGGGGAGACAGGCATCTCCTACGAGCAGTACTTC. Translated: CSASGETGISYEQYF.

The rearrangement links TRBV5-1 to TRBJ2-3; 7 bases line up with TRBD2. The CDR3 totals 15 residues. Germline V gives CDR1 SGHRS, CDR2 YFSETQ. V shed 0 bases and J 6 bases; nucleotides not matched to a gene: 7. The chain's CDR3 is CASSLAGLVYDTQYF. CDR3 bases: TGCGCCAGCAGCTTGGCAGGACTAGTATACGATACGCAGTATTTT. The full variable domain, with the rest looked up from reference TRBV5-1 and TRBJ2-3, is KAGVTQTPRYLIKTRGQQVTLSCSPISGHRSVSWYQQTPGQGLQFLFEYFSETQRNKGNFPGRFSGRQFSNSRSEMNVSTLELGDSALYLCASSLAGLVYDTQYFGPGTRLTVL.

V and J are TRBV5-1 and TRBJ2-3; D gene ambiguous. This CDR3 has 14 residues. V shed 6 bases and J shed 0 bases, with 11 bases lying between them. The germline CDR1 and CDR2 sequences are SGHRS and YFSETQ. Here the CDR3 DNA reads TGCGCCAGCACTTGGGCGGCTAGCACAGATACGCAGTATTTT. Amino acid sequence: CASTWAASTDTQYF.

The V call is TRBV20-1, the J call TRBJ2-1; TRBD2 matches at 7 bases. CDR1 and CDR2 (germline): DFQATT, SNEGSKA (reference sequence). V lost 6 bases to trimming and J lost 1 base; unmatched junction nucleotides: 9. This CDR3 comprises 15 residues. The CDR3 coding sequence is TGCAGTGCAACGATAGCGGGTTTTTCCTACAATGAGCAGTTCTTC. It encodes CSATIAGFSYNEQFF.

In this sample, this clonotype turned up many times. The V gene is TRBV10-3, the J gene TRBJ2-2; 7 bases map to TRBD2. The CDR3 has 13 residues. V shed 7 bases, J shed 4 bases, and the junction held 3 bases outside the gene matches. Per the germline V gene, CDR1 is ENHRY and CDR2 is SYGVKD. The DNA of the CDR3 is TGTGCCATCAACACGGGGGGCACCGGGGAGCTGTTTTTT. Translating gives CAINTGGTGELFF.

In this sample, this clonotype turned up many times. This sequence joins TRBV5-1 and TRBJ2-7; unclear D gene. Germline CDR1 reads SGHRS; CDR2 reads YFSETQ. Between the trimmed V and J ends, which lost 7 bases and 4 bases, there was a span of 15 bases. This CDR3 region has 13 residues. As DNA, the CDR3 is TGCGCCAGCGGATCAGCGACTGATTACGAGCAGTACTTC. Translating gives CASGSATDYEQYF.

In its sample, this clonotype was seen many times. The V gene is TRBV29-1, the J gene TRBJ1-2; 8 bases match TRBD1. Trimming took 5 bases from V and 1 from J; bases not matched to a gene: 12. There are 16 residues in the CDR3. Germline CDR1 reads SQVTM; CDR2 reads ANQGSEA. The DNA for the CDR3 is TGCAGCGTTACTTCTTGGACAGGGAGGGATAACTATGGCTACACCTTC. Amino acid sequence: CSVTSWTGRDNYGYTF. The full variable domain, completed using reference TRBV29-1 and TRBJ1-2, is SAVISQKPSRDICQRGTSLTIQCQVDSQVTMMFWYRQQPGQSLTLIATANQGSEATYESGFVIDKFPISRPNLTFSTLTVSNMSPEDSSIYLCSVTSWTGRDNYGYTFGSGTRLTVV.

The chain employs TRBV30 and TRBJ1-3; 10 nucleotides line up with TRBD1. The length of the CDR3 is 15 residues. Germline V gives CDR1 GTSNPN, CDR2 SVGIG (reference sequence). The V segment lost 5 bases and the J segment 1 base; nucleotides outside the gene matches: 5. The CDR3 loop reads CAWGTGDQSGNTIYF. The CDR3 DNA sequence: TGTGCCTGGGGGACAGGGGATCAATCTGGAAACACCATATATTTT.

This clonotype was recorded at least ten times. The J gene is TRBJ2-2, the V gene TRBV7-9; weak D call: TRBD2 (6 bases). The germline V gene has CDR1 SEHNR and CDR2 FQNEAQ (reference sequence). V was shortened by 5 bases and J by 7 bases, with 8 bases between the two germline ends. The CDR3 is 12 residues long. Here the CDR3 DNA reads TGTGCCAGCAGCCGACTAGTCGGGGAGCTGTTTTTT. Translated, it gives CASSRLVGELFF.

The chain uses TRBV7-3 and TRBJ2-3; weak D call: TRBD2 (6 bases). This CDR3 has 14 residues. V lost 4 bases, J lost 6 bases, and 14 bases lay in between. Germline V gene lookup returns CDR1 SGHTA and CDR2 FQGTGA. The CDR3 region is CASSSYGGADTQYF. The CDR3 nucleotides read TGTGCCAGCAGCTCCTACGGGGGTGCGGATACGCAGTATTTT.

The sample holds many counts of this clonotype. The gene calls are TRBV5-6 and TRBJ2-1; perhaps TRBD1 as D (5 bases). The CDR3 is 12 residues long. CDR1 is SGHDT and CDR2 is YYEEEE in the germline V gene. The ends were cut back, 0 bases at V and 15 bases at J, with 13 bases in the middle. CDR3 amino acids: CASSLAGALRFF. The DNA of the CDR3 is TGTGCCAGCAGCTTGGCTGGGGCCTTAAGGTTCTTC.

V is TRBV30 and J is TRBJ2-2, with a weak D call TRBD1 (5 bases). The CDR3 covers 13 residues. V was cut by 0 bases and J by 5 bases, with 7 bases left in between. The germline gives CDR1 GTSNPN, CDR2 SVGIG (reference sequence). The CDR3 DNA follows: TGTGCCTGGAGTGTAGCAGGGACCGGGGAGCTGTTTTTT. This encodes CAWSVAGTGELFF.

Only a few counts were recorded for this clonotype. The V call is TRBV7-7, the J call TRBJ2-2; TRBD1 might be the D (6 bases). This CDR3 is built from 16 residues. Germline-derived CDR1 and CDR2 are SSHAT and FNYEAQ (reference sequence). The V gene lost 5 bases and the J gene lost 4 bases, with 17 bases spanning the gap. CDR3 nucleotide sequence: TGTGCCAGCAGCCCCGTCGACAGGCAACTCACCGGGGAGCTGTTTTTT. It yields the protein CASSPVDRQLTGELFF.